The next 24 T cell receptor beta chains were all read from a single sample in a study of cytomegalovirus exposure and HLA in healthy donors. The primer mix had 60 Vbeta and 13 Jbeta primers. Assay used: immunoSEQ multiplex PCR; TCRdb lists only in-frame clones, some missing. The sample consists of about 200,000 clones, 65% to 85% of them appearing once. The sequenced sample consisted of PBMCs. Every receptor here comes from a woman aged 25-40 years in good health and CMV-seronegative.

This chain uses TRBV5-1 with TRBJ2-1, with D maybe TRBD1 (5 bases). In germline, CDR1 is SGHRS, CDR2 YFSETQ. CDR3 length: 13 residues. Trimming cost V 4 bases and J 10 bases, with 15 bases left between them. The CDR3, as DNA: TGCGCCAGCAGCCGCGACAGAAACGGGGAGCAGTTCTTC. Translating gives CASSRDRNGEQFF.

The V and J genes are TRBV6-5 and TRBJ1-4; D may be TRBD1 (5 bases). This CDR3 is built from 12 residues. Germline loops: CDR1 MNHEY, CDR2 SVGAGI. V lost 6 bases, J lost 10 bases, and 12 bases lay in between. CDR3 in DNA: TGTGCCAGCAGCCAGGGTACGGGAAAACTGTTTTTT. Amino acids: CASSQGTGKLFF.

The CDR3 region has the DNA TGCAGCGTTGGGCGAGTCCGACAGGGCCTGGGGACTAGCGGGAGCCAAGAGACCCAGTACTTC. This codes for CSVGRVRQGLGTSGSQETQYF. The V and J genes are TRBV29-1 and TRBJ2-5; 14 bases line up with TRBD2. The CDR3 loop spans 21 amino acids. Germline V gene data show CDR1 as SQVTM and CDR2 as ANQGSEA. Trimming took 4 bases from V and 1 from J; bases not matched to a gene: 20.

The gene calls are TRBV7-2 and TRBJ2-7; TRBD2 aligns across 8 bases. Germline values: CDR1 SGHTA, CDR2 FQGNSA. V lost 5 bases to trimming and J lost 3 bases; unmatched junction nucleotides: 15. The CDR3 runs 17 residues. The CDR3, as DNA: TGTGCCAGCAGCCAAAGGATTGTAGCGGGGTCCCACTACGAGCAGTACTTC. The encoded protein is CASSQRIVAGSHYEQYF.

The chain joins TRBV5-1 to TRBJ2-5; TRBD2 matches at 8 bases. CDR1 and CDR2 (germline): SGHRS, YFSETQ. The CDR3 spans 16 residues. V shed 1 base and J 3 bases; nucleotides not matched to a gene: 8. CDR3 sequence reads: CASSLLTGGGEETQYF. CDR3 DNA: TGCGCCAGCAGCTTGTTAACGGGGGGGGGTGAAGAGACCCAGTACTTC. Full variable domain (missing parts from reference TRBV5-1 and TRBJ2-5): KAGVTQTPRYLIKTRGQQVTLSCSPISGHRSVSWYQQTPGQGLQFLFEYFSETQRNKGNFPGRFSGRQFSNSRSEMNVSTLELGDSALYLCASSLLTGGGEETQYFGPGTRLLVL.

The chain combines TRBV30 with TRBJ1-1; TRBD1 might be the D (6 bases). This CDR3 is 14 amino acids long. The V end lost 0 bases, the J end lost 0 bases, and 8 bases lay between the germline ends. Per germline, CDR1 GTSNPN and CDR2 SVGIG (reference sequence). This CDR3 is CAWSVGHLNTEAFF. CDR3 sequence (DNA): TGTGCCTGGAGTGTGGGACACCTGAACACTGAAGCTTTCTTT.

This chain connects TRBV18 to TRBJ1-4, with a weak D call TRBD1 (6 bases). Trimming shortened V by 1 base and J by 5 bases, and 11 bases separated the two germline ends. Per the germline V gene, CDR1 is KGHSH and CDR2 is LQKENI. This CDR3 contains 15 residues. CDR3 DNA: TGTGCCAGCTCACCACGGACAGCGCTCAATGAAAAACTGTTTTTT. Protein product: CASSPRTALNEKLFF.

The rearrangement joins TRBV28 to TRBJ1-1; D is possibly TRBD1 (6 bases). Germline V lookup: CDR1 MDHEN, CDR2 SYDVKM. The V end was cut by 6 bases, the J end by 5 bases, with 13 bases between. CDR3 length: 13 residues. This chain's CDR3 is CASRQGLGTEAFF. The CDR3 bases are TGTGCCAGCAGGCAGGGGTTAGGAACTGAAGCTTTCTTT.

The V call is TRBV5-1, the J call TRBJ2-5; unclear D gene. This CDR3 region has 16 residues. Germline loops: CDR1 SGHRS, CDR2 YFSETQ. Between the trimmed V and J ends, which lost 3 bases and 2 bases, there was a span of 17 bases. As DNA, the CDR3 is TGCGCCAGCAGCTCAACCAGAGTGGGCTGGCAAGAGACCCAGTACTTC. Residues: CASSSTRVGWQETQYF.

V usage is TRBV19 and J usage is TRBJ2-1, with a weak D call TRBD2 (6 bases). CDR1 LNHDA and CDR2 SQIVND come from the germline V gene (reference sequence). V shed 1 base and J shed 2 bases, with 9 bases lying between them. This CDR3 region has 15 residues. The CDR3 spells CASSIAAGTYNEQFF. CDR3 in DNA: TGTGCCAGTAGTATAGCCGCGGGAACCTACAATGAGCAGTTCTTC.

V usage is TRBV30 and J usage is TRBJ1-1; TRBD1 matches 7 bases. This CDR3 spans 15 amino acids. Unmatched junction bases numbered 11, after V lost 4 bases and J lost 3 bases. Germline assignment: CDR1 GTSNPN and CDR2 SVGIG (reference sequence). The CDR3: CAWNPTGRLDTEAFF. The DNA for the CDR3 is TGTGCCTGGAATCCGACAGGGAGGCTCGACACTGAAGCTTTCTTT.

The CDR3 here is CARRELRDRGLGEQYF. Here the CDR3 DNA reads TGTGCCAGGAGGGAGCTAAGGGACAGGGGGCTTGGCGAGCAGTACTTC. This chain connects TRBV2 to TRBJ2-7; 12 bases fit TRBD1. The CDR3 is made up of 16 amino acids. V shed 9 bases and J 6 bases; nucleotides not matched to a gene: 15. In germline, CDR1 is SNHLY, CDR2 FYNNEI.

This chain joins TRBV29-1 and TRBJ2-1; D possibly corresponds to TRBD1 (6 bases). The germline V and J ends were trimmed by 4 bases and 9 bases, with 22 bases remaining between them. CDR1 is SQVTM and CDR2 is ANQGSEA in the germline V gene. The CDR3 length is 15 residues. The CDR3 sequence: CSVVNLGRTRGEQFF. In DNA form, the CDR3 reads TGCAGCGTTGTAAACCTTGGGCGGACCAGGGGTGAGCAGTTCTTC.

This chain links TRBV28 with TRBJ2-3, with 7 bases that match TRBD2. Germline V CDR1 and CDR2: MDHEN, SYDVKM. After removal of 9 bases from V and 3 bases from J, the junction contained 6 bases not matched to a gene. The CDR3 covers 13 residues. CDR3 sequence: CASSGGGTDTQYF. CDR3 coding DNA: TGTGCCAGTTCGGGAGGTGGAACAGATACGCAGTATTTT.

This clone was found once. The chain uses TRBV7-3 and TRBJ2-7; D is unclear. V gave up 2 bases and J gave up 4 bases, with 12 bases separating them. The germline V gene encodes CDR1 SGHTA and CDR2 FQGTGA. The CDR3 extends over 14 amino acids. CDR3 sequence (DNA): TGTGCCAGCAGCTTAGACCCGGCGGAATACGAGCAGTACTTC. It encodes CASSLDPAEYEQYF.

The genes are TRBV30 and TRBJ2-7, with 9 bases fitting TRBD2. This CDR3 spans 15 amino acids. In germline, CDR1 is GTSNPN, CDR2 SVGIG (reference sequence). The ends lost 1 base at V and 9 bases at J; junction bases unmatched: 13. The CDR3 sequence is CAWSGSLAGVGGQYF. The CDR3 nucleotides are TGTGCCTGGAGTGGGTCGTTAGCGGGGGTTGGAGGGCAGTACTTC.

The chain couples TRBV12-5 to TRBJ2-1; D ambiguous. Germline V gene lookup returns CDR1 LGHNT and CDR2 FRNRAP. The CDR3 totals 15 residues. The V and J ends lost 8 bases and 0 bases respectively, with 14 bases between them. CDR3 in DNA: TGTGCTAGTACAAACGAGGCACGCTCCTACAATGAGCAGTTCTTC. Amino acid sequence: CASTNEARSYNEQFF. Variable domain in full (rest from reference TRBV12-5 and TRBJ2-1): DARVTQTPRHKVTEMGQEVTMRCQPILGHNTVFWYRQTMMQGLELLAYFRNRAPLDDSGMPKDRFSAEMPDATLATLKIQPSEPRDSAVYFCASTNEARSYNEQFFGPGTRLTVL.

This rearrangement joins TRBV13 to TRBJ1-1, with D perhaps matching TRBD1 (5 bases). The CDR3 has 13 residues. CDR1 and CDR2 from the germline V gene are PRHDT and FYEKMQ (reference sequence). The ends were cut back, 5 bases at V and 1 base at J, with 8 bases in the middle. This CDR3 reads CASSTGGNTEAFF. CDR3 DNA: TGTGCCAGCAGCACGGGGGGGAACACTGAAGCTTTCTTT.

This clone has only a few counts. The DNA of the CDR3 is TGTGCCAGCAGCTCCCACTCGCTACTAGCGGGGGGGCCTGAGACCCAGTACTTC. Translation gives CASSSHSLLAGGPETQYF. V usage is TRBV7-8 and J usage is TRBJ2-5; 13 bases are shared with TRBD2. Germline CDR1 and CDR2: SGHVS and FQNEAQ. With V trimmed by 4 bases and J by 5 bases, 13 bases remained unmatched. CDR3 length: 18 amino acids.

This clone was observed a few times. The chain recombines TRBV9 with TRBJ2-2, with D tentatively TRBD1 (6 bases). The V end was cut by 3 bases, the J end by 3 bases, with 9 bases between. The CDR3 extends over 14 amino acids. The V gene's germline CDR1 is SGDLS and CDR2 YYNGEE. CDR3 bases: TGTGCCAGCAGCGATGGGGGCTACACCGGGGAGCTGTTTTTT. Translating gives CASSDGGYTGELFF.

This clone turned up a few times. This rearrangement joins TRBV15 to TRBJ2-6, with 7 bases that match TRBD1. Germline V lookup: CDR1 LNHNV, CDR2 YYDKDF (reference sequence). CDR3 length: 22 amino acids. Unmatched junction bases numbered 17, after V lost 0 bases and J lost 0 bases. CDR3: CATSRDARGLTGKSSGANVLTF. In DNA form, the CDR3 reads TGTGCCACCAGCAGAGATGCAAGGGGGCTAACAGGAAAGAGCTCTGGGGCCAACGTCCTGACTTTC.

This clone was picked up one time. The rearrangement links TRBV2 to TRBJ2-1; TRBD2 might be the D (6 bases). Germline-derived CDR1 and CDR2 are SNHLY and FYNNEI. V was trimmed by 0 bases and J by 8 bases, leaving 14 bases between them. This CDR3 spans 15 amino acids. The chain's CDR3 is CASSEAGTGTYEQFF. The DNA of the CDR3 is TGTGCCAGCAGTGAAGCGGGGACTGGGACGTATGAGCAGTTCTTC. Full variable domain (rest looked up from reference TRBV2 and TRBJ2-1): EPEVTQTPSHQVTQMGQEVILRCVPISNHLYFYWYRQILGQKVEFLVSFYNNEISEKSEIFDDQFSVERPDGSNFTLKIRSTKLEDSAMYFCASSEAGTGTYEQFFGPGTRLTVL.

This clone has a single count. The junction does not match germline at one end; this may be a read error. J is TRBJ1-1 and V is TRBV10-3; the match to TRBD1 covers 7 bases. Per germline, CDR1 ENHRY and CDR2 SYGVKD. The CDR3 contains 14 residues. CDR3 nucleotide sequence: TGTGCCATCAGTGAGCTGACAGGGAACCCTGAAGCTTTCTTT. Amino acid sequence: CAISELTGNPEAFF.

The J gene is TRBJ2-5, the V gene TRBV7-2, with 12 bases lining up with TRBD2. The tail of the sequence fits TRBJ2-7 better, so the J call may be wrong. The CDR3 runs to 15 residues. Germline CDR1 SGHTA, CDR2 FQGNSA. The CDR3 reads CASSVTSGRTYEQYF. In nucleotides, the CDR3 is TGTGCCAGCAGCGTGACTAGCGGGAGAACCTACGAGCAGTACTTC.